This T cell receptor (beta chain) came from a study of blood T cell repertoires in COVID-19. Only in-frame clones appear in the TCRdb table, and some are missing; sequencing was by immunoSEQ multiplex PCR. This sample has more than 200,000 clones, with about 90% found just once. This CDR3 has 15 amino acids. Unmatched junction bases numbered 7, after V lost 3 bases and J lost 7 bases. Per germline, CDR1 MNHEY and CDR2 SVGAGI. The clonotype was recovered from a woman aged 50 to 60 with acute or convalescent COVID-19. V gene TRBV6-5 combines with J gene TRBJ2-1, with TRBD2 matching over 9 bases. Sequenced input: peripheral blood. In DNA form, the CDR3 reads TGTGCCAGCAGTTATTCTAGCGGGAATTGGAATGAGCAGTTCTTC. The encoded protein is CASSYSSGNWNEQFF.